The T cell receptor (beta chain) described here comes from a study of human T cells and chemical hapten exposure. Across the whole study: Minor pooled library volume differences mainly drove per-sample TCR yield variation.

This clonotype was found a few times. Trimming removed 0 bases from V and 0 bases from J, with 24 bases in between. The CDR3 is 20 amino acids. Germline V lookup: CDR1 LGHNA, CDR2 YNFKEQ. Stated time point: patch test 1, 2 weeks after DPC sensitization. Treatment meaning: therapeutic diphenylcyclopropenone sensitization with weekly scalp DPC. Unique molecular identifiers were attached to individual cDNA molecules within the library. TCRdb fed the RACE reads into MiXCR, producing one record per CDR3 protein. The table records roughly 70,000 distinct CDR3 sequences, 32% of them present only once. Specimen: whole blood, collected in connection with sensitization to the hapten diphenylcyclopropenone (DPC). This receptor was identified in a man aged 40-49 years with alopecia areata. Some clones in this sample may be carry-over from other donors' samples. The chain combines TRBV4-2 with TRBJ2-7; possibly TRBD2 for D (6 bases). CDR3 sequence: CASSQDRATPNSGYSYEQYF. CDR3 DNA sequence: TGTGCCAGCAGCCAAGACCGCGCGACGCCTAACAGCGGGTACTCCTACGAGCAGTACTTC.